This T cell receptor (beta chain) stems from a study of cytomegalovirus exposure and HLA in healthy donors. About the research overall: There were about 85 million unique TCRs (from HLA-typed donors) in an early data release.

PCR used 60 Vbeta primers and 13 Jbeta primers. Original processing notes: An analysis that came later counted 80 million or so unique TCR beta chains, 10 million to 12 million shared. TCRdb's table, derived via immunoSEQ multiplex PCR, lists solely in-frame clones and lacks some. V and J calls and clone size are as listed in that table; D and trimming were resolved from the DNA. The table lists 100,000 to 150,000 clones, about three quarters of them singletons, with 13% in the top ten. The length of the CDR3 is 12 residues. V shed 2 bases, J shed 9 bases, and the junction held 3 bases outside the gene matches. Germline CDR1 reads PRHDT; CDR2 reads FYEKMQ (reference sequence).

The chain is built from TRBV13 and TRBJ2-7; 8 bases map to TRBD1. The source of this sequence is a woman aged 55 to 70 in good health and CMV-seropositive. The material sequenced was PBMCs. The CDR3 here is CASSLPGQAQYF. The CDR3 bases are TGTGCCAGCAGCTTACCGGGACAGGCGCAGTACTTC.